The rows below give T cell receptor beta chains drawn from one sample of a study of response to subunit inactivated influenza vaccine. TCRdb processed the RT-PCR reads anew with MiXCR; each CDR3 protein has one entry. Of some 850,000 distinct CDR3 sequences listed, about 18% are singletons. This material consisted of PBMCs from blood, taken 5 days after vaccination. The receptor source for this set is a man in his fifties or sixties who received an inactivated influenza vaccine. CDR3s include the opening cysteine and the closing phenylalanine or tryptophan. D genes are given only for firm matches. The listing skips clone size in some rows; elsewhere it reads once, few, many or a size class.

TRBV20-1	few	TRBD2	TRBJ2-5	TGCAGTGCTAGAGATAGCGGGGACTTCCAAGAGACCCAGTACTTC	CSARDSGDFQETQYF
TRBV10-3	.	.	TRBJ1-1	TGTGCCATCAGACAGGAGGGGTTCACTGAAGCTTTCTTT	CAIRQEGFTEAFF
TRBV29-1	many	TRBD1	TRBJ1-2	TGCAGCATCCGGGACAGCTATGGCTACACCTTC	CSIRDSYGYTF
TRBV12-3/TRBV12-4	few	TRBD1	TRBJ1-6	TGTGCCAGCACCCCCCAGGGGGGGGGACGATCACCCCTCCACTTT	CASTPQGGGRSPLHF
TRBV7-9	.	.	TRBJ2-1	TGTGCCAGCAGCTTAGCGCTTGGGAATGAGCAGTTCTTC	CASSLALGNEQFF
TRBV7-2	few	TRBD2	TRBJ2-5	TGTGCCAGCAGCTCAAGCACGGGGGGGCGAGAGACCCAGTACTTC	CASSSSTGGRETQYF
TRBV20-1	few	TRBD2	TRBJ2-5	TGCAGTGCTAGACTAGCGGGGGCAGAGACCCAGTACTTC	CSARLAGAETQYF
TRBV4-3	once	TRBD1	TRBJ2-2	TGCGCCAGCAGCAGACAGGGGGTGAACACCGGGGAGCTGTTTTTT	CASSRQGVNTGELFF
TRBV12-3/TRBV12-4	.	TRBD1	TRBJ2-7	TGTGCCAGCAGCGTGACAGGGGGAGGCTACGAGCAGTACTTC	CASSVTGGGYEQYF
TRBV3-1	few	.	TRBJ2-3	TGTGCCAGCAGCCAAGTCTCTAGCGCTTATGCGGATACGCAGTATTTT	CASSQVSSAYADTQYF
TRBV13	few	.	TRBJ2-6	TGTGCCAGCAGCCGACGGACGGGCTCTGGGGCCAACGTCCTGACTTTC	CASSRRTGSGANVLTF
TRBV25-1	.	TRBD2	TRBJ2-1	TGTGCCAGCAGTGAATCCCTAGCGGGAGCCAATGAGCAGTTCTTC	CASSESLAGANEQFF
TRBV7-2	.	.	TRBJ2-2	TGTGCCAGCAGCTTAGGAGGCGGATACTCGAACACCGGGGAGCTGTTTTTT	CASSLGGGYSNTGELFF
TRBV3-1	many	.	TRBJ2-3	TGTGCCAGCAGCCAAGATCTAGGGGGGGCTCGTCCGCAGTATTTT	CASSQDLGGARPQYF
TRBV12-3/TRBV12-4	few	.	TRBJ2-2	TGTGCCAGCAGAACACAGGGAAGCGGGGAGCTGTTTTTT	CASRTQGSGELFF
TRBV2	many	.	TRBJ2-1	TGTGCCAGCAGTGTTGAGCGCCAGAGCTCCTACAATGAGCAGTTCTTC	CASSVERQSSYNEQFF
TRBV20-1	.	.	TRBJ2-7	TGCAGTGGAAGAAGGGGGAAAGCCTACGAGCAGTACTTC	CSGRRGKAYEQYF
TRBV5-1	.	.	TRBJ1-2	TGCGCCAGCAGCCCCGTTTCTTATGGCTACACCTTC	CASSPVSYGYTF
TRBV5-1	.	.	TRBJ2-1	TGCGCCAGCAGCTTACGAGCGGTCGTCAATGAGCAGTTCTTC	CASSLRAVVNEQFF
TRBV5-6	.	.	TRBJ2-5	TGTGCCAGCAGCAAATCGGCCGGCCAAGAGACCCAGTACTTC	CASSKSAGQETQYF
TRBV7-2	few	TRBD2	TRBJ2-3	TGTGCCAGCAGCTTAGCGTGGCTAGCGGGAGATACGCAGTATTTT	CASSLAWLAGDTQYF
TRBV5-1	few	TRBD2	TRBJ2-1	TGCGCCAGCAGCTTGTTGATGGCCGGGGGGGACTCCAATGAGCAGTTCTTC	CASSLLMAGGDSNEQFF
TRBV18	.	.	TRBJ2-7	TGTGCCAGCTCACCAAGGGGGGGCAACTCCTACGAGCAGTACTTC	CASSPRGGNSYEQYF
TRBV29-1	many	.	TRBJ2-7	TGCAGCGTTGCGCCGGGGGGCGACGAGCAGTACTTC	CSVAPGGDEQYF
TRBV6-5	few	.	TRBJ1-5	TGTGCCAGCAGTTCGTTTGGCGGGGGGGAAGGTCGTCAGCCCCAGCATTTT	CASSSFGGGEGRQPQHF
TRBV29-1	many	TRBD1	TRBJ2-1	TGCAGCGTTCAGGGGGTTATCAACAATGAGCAGTTCTTC	CSVQGVINNEQFF
TRBV19	.	.	TRBJ2-6	TGTGCCAGTAGTATAGATCAACCTGGGGCCAACGTCCTGACTTTC	CASSIDQPGANVLTF
TRBV20-1	few	.	TRBJ1-6	TGCAGTGCTAGAGAAGGGACAATCAATTCACCCCTCCACTTT	CSAREGTINSPLHF
TRBV18	.	.	TRBJ1-6	TGTGCCAGCTCAACCATCGGCGGGGATAATTCACCCCTCCACTTT	CASSTIGGDNSPLHF
TRBV9	few	TRBD2	TRBJ2-3	TGTGCCAGCAGCGGACTAGCGGGGAGAAAAGATACGCAGTATTTT	CASSGLAGRKDTQYF
TRBV7-9	few	.	TRBJ2-5	TGTGCCAGCAGCCGGGGTTCCCGGGAGACCCAGTACTTC	CASSRGSRETQYF
TRBV29-1	.	.	TRBJ2-5	TGCAGCGTTGGGGCCGTCCCGGGGGAGACCCAGTACTTC	CSVGAVPGETQYF
TRBV5-1	few	.	TRBJ1-2	TGCGCCAGCAGCTTGGACAGCCCACCTGCAAACTATGGCTACACCTTC	CASSLDSPPANYGYTF
TRBV6-1	few	.	TRBJ2-3	TGTGCCAGCCGTCTGGGGCCGTATACAGATACGCAGTATTTT	CASRLGPYTDTQYF
TRBV11-1	few	.	TRBJ2-7	TGTGCCAGCAGCTTGGCCGGGACCCATGCATACGAGCAGTACTTC	CASSLAGTHAYEQYF
TRBV5-1	.	TRBD1	TRBJ2-1	TGCGCCAGCAGCACAGGACAGGCCGTAGATGAGCAGTTCTTC	CASSTGQAVDEQFF
TRBV25-1	few	.	TRBJ2-3	TGTGCCAGCAGTGAATCGAACAGGCTTAGCACAGATACGCAGTATTTT	CASSESNRLSTDTQYF
TRBV7-9	.	TRBD2	TRBJ2-3	TGTGCCAGTTTGCCGGGACTAGGGATTGGTGTGGCAGATACGCAGTATTTT	CASLPGLGIGVADTQYF
TRBV6-4	few	.	TRBJ2-2	TGTGCCAGCAGTATTGGAGCGAACACCGGGGAGCTGTTTTTT	CASSIGANTGELFF
TRBV29-1	few	.	TRBJ2-7	TGCAGCGTTGAAGGAATCGAACAGGGTGGATTCTACGAGCAGTACTTC	CSVEGIEQGGFYEQYF
TRBV29-1	.	.	TRBJ2-1	TGCAGCGTTGAAAAGAGCTCCTACAATGAGCAGTTCTTC	CSVEKSSYNEQFF
TRBV20-1	few	.	TRBJ1-2	TGCAGTGCTCATCCGAGGGTGGGGGGTTATGGCTACACCTTC	CSAHPRVGGYGYTF
TRBV20-1	.	TRBD2	TRBJ2-3	TGCAGTGCTAGAGATGGTACTAGCGAAAGCACAGATACGCAGTATTTT	CSARDGTSESTDTQYF
TRBV6-5	many	.	TRBJ2-1	TGTGCCAGCAGCACCCACAATGAGCAGTTCTTC	CASSTHNEQFF
TRBV3-1	.	TRBD2	TRBJ2-1	TGTGCCAGCAGCCAATCTAGCGGGAGTCCAAGTATCCGGGAGCAGTTCTTC	CASSQSSGSPSIREQFF
TRBV29-1	many	.	TRBJ2-3	TGCAGCGTCACGGGACCCTTTAGCACAGATACGCAGTATTTT	CSVTGPFSTDTQYF
TRBV5-1	.	TRBD1	TRBJ2-1	TGCGCCAGCAGCTTGGCCGGACAGGGGGGGAATGAGCAGTTCTTC	CASSLAGQGGNEQFF